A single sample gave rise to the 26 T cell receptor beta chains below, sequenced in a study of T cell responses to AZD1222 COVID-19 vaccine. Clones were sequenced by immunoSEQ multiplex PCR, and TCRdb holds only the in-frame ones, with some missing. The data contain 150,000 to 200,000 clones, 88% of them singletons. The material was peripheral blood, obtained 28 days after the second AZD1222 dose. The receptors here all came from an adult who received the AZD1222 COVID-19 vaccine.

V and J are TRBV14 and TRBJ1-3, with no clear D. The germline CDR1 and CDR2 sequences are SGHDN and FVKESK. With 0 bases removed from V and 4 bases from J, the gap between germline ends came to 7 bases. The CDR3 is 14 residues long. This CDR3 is CASSQETAGNTIYF. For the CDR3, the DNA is TGTGCCAGCAGCCAAGAAACCGCCGGAAACACCATATATTTT.

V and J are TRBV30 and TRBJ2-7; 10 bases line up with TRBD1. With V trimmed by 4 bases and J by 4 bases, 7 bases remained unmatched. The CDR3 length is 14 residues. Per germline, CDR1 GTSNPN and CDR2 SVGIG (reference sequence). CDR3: CAWNRDRGQYEQYF. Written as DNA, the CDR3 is TGTGCCTGGAACCGGGACAGGGGTCAGTACGAGCAGTACTTC.

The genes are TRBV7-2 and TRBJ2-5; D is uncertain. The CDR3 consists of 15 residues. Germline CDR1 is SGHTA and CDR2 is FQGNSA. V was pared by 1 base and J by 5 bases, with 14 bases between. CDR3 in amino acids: CASSLGGQPGETQYF. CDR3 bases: TGTGCCAGCAGCTTAGGTGGCCAGCCCGGGGAGACCCAGTACTTC.

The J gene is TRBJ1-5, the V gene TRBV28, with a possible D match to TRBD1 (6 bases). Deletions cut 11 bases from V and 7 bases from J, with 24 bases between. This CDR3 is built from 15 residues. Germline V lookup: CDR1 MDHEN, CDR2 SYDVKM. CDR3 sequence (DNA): TGTGCCTCATACTCCTCGGGGCAGGGGAGACAGCCCCAGCATTTT. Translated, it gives CASYSSGQGRQPQHF. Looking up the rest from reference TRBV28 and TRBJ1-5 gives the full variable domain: DVKVTQSSRYLVKRTGEKVFLECVQDMDHENMFWYRQDPGLGLRLIYFSYDVKMKEKGDIPEGYSVSREKKERFSLILESASTNQTSMYLCASYSSGQGRQPQHFGDGTRLSIL.

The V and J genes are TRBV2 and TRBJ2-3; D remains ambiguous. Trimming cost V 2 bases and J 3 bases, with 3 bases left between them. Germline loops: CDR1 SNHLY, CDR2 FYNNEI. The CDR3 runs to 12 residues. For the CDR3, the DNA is TGTGCCAGCAGTGAACGGACAGATACGCAGTATTTT. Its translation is CASSERTDTQYF.

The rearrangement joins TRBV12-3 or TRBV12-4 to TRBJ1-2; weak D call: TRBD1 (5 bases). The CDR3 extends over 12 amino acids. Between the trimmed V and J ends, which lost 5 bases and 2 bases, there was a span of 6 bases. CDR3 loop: CASSGANYGYTF. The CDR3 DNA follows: TGTGCCAGCAGTGGGGCGAACTATGGCTACACCTTC.

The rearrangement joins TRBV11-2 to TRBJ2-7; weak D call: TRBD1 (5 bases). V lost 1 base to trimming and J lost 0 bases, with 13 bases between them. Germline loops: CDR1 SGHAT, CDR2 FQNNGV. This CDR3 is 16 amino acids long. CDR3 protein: CASSLGSTASSYEQYF. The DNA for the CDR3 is TGTGCCAGCAGCTTAGGGTCGACAGCGAGCTCCTACGAGCAGTACTTC.

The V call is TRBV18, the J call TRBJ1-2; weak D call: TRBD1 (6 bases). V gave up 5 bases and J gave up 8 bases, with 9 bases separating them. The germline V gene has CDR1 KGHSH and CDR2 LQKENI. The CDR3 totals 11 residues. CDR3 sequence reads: CASSATGGYTF. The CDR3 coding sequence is TGTGCCAGCTCAGCAACAGGGGGCTACACCTTC.

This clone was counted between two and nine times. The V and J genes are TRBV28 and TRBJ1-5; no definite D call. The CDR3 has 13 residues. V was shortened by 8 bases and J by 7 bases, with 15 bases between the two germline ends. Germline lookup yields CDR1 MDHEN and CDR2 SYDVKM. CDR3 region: CASFREKNQPQHF. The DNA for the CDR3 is TGTGCCAGCTTTCGGGAGAAAAACCAGCCCCAGCATTTT. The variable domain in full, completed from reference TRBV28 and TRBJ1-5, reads DVKVTQSSRYLVKRTGEKVFLECVQDMDHENMFWYRQDPGLGLRLIYFSYDVKMKEKGDIPEGYSVSREKKERFSLILESASTNQTSMYLCASFREKNQPQHFGDGTRLSIL.

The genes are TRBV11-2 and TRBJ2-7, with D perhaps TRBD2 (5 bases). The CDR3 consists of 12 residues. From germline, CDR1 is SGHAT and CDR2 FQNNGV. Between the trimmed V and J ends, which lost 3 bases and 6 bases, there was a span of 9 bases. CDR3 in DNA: TGTGCCAGCAGCTTTGGCCGGGGCGAGCAGTACTTC. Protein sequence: CASSFGRGEQYF.

CDR3 protein: CASSQGVWGNTGELFF. Written as DNA, the CDR3 is TGTGCCAGCAGCCAAGGGGTATGGGGAAACACCGGGGAGCTGTTTTTT. This rearrangement joins TRBV3-1 (or the pseudogene TRBV3-2) to TRBJ2-2; unclear D gene. This CDR3 contains 16 residues. Germline V CDR1 and CDR2: LGHDT, YNNKEL (reference sequence). The V end lost 1 base, the J end lost 2 bases, and 11 bases lay between the germline ends.

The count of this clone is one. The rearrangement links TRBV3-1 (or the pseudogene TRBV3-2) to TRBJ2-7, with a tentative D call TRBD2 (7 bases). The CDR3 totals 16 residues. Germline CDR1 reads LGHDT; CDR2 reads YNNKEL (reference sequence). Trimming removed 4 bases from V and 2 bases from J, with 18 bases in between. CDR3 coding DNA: TGTGCCAGCAGCCCCACCCGGGGGAGGGGGACCTACGAGCAGTACTTC. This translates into CASSPTRGRGTYEQYF.

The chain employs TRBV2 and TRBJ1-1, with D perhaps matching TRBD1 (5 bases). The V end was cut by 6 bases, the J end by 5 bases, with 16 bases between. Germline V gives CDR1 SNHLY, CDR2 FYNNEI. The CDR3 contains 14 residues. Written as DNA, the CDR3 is TGTGCCAGCAGGGAGACAGCCTTCTGGACTGAAGCTTTCTTT. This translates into CASRETAFWTEAFF.

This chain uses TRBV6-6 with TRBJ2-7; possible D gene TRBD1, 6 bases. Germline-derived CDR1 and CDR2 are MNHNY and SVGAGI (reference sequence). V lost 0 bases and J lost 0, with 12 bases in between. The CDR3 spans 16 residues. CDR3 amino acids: CASSYSGGGNSYEQYF. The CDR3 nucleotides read TGTGCCAGCAGTTACTCAGGGGGTGGAAACTCCTACGAGCAGTACTTC.

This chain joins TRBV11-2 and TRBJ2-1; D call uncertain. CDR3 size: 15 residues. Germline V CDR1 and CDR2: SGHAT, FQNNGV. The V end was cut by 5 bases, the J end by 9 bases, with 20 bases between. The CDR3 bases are TGTGCCAGCAGCCAAACAGATCTCCCATGGGGTGAGCAGTTCTTC. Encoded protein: CASSQTDLPWGEQFF.

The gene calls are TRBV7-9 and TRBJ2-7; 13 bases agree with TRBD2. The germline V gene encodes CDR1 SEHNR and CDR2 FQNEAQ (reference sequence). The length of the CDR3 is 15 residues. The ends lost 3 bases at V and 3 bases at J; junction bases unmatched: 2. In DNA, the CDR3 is TGTGCCAGCAGCTTGACTAGCGGGGGGATCTACGAGCAGTACTTC. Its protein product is CASSLTSGGIYEQYF.

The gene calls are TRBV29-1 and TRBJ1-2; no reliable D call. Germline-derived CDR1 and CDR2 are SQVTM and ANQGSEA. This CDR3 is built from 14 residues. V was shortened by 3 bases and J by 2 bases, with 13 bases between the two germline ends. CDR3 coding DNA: TGCAGCGTTGATGTTCGGCCGATCAACTATGGCTACACCTTC. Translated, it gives CSVDVRPINYGYTF.

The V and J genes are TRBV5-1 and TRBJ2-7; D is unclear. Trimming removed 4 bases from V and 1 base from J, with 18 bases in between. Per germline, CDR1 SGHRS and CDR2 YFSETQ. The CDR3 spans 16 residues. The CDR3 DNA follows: TGCGCCAGCAGCCTCAATGCCGCACAACAATCCTACGAGCAGTACTTC. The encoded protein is CASSLNAAQQSYEQYF.

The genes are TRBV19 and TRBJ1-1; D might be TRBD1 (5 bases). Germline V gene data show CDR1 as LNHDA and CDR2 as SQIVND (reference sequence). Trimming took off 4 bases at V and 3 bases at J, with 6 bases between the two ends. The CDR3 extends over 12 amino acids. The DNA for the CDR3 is TGTGCCAGTAGTAGGGGGGACACTGAAGCTTTCTTT. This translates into CASSRGDTEAFF.

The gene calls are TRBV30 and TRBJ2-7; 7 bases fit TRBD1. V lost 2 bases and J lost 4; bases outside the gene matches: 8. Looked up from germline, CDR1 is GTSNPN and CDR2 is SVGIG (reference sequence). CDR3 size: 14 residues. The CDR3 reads CAWSPQGITYEQYF. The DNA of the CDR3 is TGTGCCTGGAGTCCACAGGGGATTACATACGAGCAGTACTTC.

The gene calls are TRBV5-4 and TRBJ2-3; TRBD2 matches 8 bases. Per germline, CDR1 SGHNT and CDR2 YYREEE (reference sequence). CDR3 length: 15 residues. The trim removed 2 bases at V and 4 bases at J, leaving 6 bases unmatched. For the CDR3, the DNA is TGTGCCAGCAGCTTCCGGGGGGGCGGGGCAGATACGCAGTATTTT. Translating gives CASSFRGGGADTQYF.

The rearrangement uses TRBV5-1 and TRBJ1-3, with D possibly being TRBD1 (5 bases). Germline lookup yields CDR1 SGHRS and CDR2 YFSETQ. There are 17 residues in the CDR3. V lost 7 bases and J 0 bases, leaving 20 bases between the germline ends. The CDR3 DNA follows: TGCGCCAGCGGATTTGGTACCCCAGGGAGCTCTGGAAACACCATATATTTT. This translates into CASGFGTPGSSGNTIYF.

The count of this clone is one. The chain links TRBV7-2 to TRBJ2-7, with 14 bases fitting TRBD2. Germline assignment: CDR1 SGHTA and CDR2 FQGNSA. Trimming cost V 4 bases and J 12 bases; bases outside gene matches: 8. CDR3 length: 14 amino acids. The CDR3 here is CASSSGLAGGPLYF. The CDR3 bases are TGTGCCAGCAGCTCCGGACTAGCGGGGGGCCCTCTGTACTTC. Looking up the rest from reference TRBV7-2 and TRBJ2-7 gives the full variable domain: GAGVSQSPSNKVTEKGKDVELRCDPISGHTALYWYRQSLGQGLEFLIYFQGNSAPDKSGLPSDRFSAERTGGSVSTLTIQRTQQEDSAVYLCASSSGLAGGPLYFGPGTRLTVT.

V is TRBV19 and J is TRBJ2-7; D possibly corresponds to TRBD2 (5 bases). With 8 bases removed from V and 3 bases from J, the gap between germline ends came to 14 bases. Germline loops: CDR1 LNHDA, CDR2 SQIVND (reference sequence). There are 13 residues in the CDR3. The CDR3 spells CASAAGWDYEQYF. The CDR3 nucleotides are TGTGCCAGTGCGGCGGGCTGGGACTACGAGCAGTACTTC.

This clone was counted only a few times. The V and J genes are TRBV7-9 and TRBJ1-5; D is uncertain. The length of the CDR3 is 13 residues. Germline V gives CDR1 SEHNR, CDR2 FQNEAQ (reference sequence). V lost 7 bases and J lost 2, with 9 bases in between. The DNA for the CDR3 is TGTGCCAGCACGACGTCGGGCAATCAGCCCCAGCATTTT. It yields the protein CASTTSGNQPQHF.

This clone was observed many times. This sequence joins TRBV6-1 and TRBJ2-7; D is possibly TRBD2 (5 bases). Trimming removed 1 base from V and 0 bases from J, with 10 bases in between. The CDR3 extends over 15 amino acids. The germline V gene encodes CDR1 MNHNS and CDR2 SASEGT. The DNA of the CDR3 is TGTGCCAGCAGTGAAGGGGCGGGTAGCTCCTACGAGCAGTACTTC. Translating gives CASSEGAGSSYEQYF.